This TCR beta chain was observed in a study of blood T cell repertoires in COVID-19. Here immunoSEQ multiplex PCR was the method, and the copy in TCRdb shows in-frame clones only, minus some. This table has 150,000 to 200,000 clones, around four fifths appearing once. CDR1 is LGHDT and CDR2 is YNNKEL in the germline V gene (reference sequence). The CDR3 has 15 residues. V trimming: 3 bases; J trimming: 9 bases; junction bases outside the gene matches: 8. The study recruited people aged roughly 18 to 100 years across approximately 24 US areas. Input material: PBMCs or T cells enriched from blood (not recorded which). This receptor was taken from a man aged 65 to 79 who had been exposed to COVID-19. The genes are TRBV3-1 (or the pseudogene TRBV3-2) and TRBJ2-1; TRBD2 matches 10 bases. The chain's CDR3 is CASSQVSGGPGEQFF. For the CDR3, the DNA is TGTGCCAGCAGCCAGGTTAGCGGGGGGCCGGGTGAGCAGTTCTTC.